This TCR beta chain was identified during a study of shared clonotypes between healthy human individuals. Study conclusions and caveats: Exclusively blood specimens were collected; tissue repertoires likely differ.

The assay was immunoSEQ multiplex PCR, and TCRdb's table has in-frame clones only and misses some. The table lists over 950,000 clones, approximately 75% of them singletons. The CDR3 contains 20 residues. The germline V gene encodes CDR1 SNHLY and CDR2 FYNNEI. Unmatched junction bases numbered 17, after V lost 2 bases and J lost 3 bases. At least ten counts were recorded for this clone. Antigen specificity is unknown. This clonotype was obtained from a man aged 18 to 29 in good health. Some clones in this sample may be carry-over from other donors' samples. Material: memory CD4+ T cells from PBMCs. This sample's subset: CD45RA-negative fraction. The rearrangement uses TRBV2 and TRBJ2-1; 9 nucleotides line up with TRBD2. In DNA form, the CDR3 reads TGTGCCAGCAGTGAAACACTGGTTGGTAGCGGGAGAGAAATCTACAATGAGCAGTTCTTC. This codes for CASSETLVGSGREIYNEQFF.